This T cell receptor (beta chain) was found in a study of CD8 T cells in ankylosing spondylitis. The authors made TCR beta libraries by quantitative 5'-RACE with molecular barcodes. Each CDR3 protein is one row after TCRdb ran MiXCR on the 5' RACE reads. The sample records around 490,000 distinct CDR3 sequences, about 5.2% being singletons. Findings and limits, study-wide: Enrichment of disease-linked clones was reportedly significant in matched ankylosing spondylitis synovial fluid. Both synovial fluid and blood in reactive arthritis had previously been reported to carry some motif variants. A motif of fewer than ten highly homologous TCR beta variants was seen as apparently characteristic of ankylosing spondylitis blood. Disease-linked clones were CD8+ and relatively rare in peripheral blood.

Trimming removed 2 bases at V and 5 bases at J, with 15 bases between. The CDR3 is made up of 15 amino acids. The germline gives CDR1 ENHRY, CDR2 SYGVKD. Concerning this clonotype itself: Its antigen remains unknown.

The sample consisted of blood, either unsorted or a sorted T cell fraction (not recorded which). The chain links TRBV10-3 to TRBJ2-5, with D perhaps assigned TRBD1 or TRBD2 (5 bases each). The receptor was isolated from a male donor with ankylosing spondylitis. The CDR3 loop is CAISEDQGTRETQYF. The CDR3 nucleotides read TGTGCCATCAGTGAGGACCAAGGGACGCGGGAGACCCAGTACTTC.